Below are 10 T cell receptor beta chains sequenced from a single sample in a study of blood T cell repertoires in COVID-19. Assay used: immunoSEQ multiplex PCR; TCRdb lists only in-frame clones, some missing. The table includes 140,000 to 150,000 clones, around nine tenths detected once. Sequencing was carried out using peripheral blood. Receptors were obtained from a human donor in a cohort sampled during active COVID-19.

This clone showed up just once. V gene TRBV7-3 combines with J gene TRBJ1-2; the D is unclear. Between the trimmed V and J ends, which lost 5 bases and 5 bases, there was a span of 12 bases. CDR1 SGHTA and CDR2 FQGTGA come from the germline V gene. The CDR3 extends over 13 amino acids. The CDR3 nucleotides read TGTGCCAGCAGCGCCGCCGGCGGATATGGCTACACCTTC. Translating it yields CASSAAGGYGYTF.

V is TRBV2 and J is TRBJ2-7, with a weak D call TRBD1 (5 bases). The CDR3 runs 13 residues. The V end was cut by 2 bases, the J end by 6 bases, with 11 bases between. CDR1 is SNHLY, CDR2 FYNNEI, per germline. CDR3 nucleotides: TGTGCCAGCAGTGAACTGATTAGGGGCGAGCAGTACTTC. Translated: CASSELIRGEQYF. The whole variable domain, remainder taken from reference TRBV2 and TRBJ2-7, is EPEVTQTPSHQVTQMGQEVILRCVPISNHLYFYWYRQILGQKVEFLVSFYNNEISEKSEIFDDQFSVERPDGSNFTLKIRSTKLEDSAMYFCASSELIRGEQYFGPGTRLTVT.

This rearrangement joins TRBV29-1 to TRBJ2-7, with D uncertain. Deletions cut 2 bases from V and 4 bases from J, with 12 bases between. The CDR3 is made up of 13 amino acids. Germline V CDR1 and CDR2: SQVTM, ANQGSEA. The CDR3 here is CSVEFERTYEQYF. For the CDR3, the DNA is TGCAGCGTTGAATTTGAAAGAACTTACGAGCAGTACTTC.

The V and J genes are TRBV4-3 and TRBJ2-1; possible D gene TRBD2, 7 bases. CDR1 is LGHNA and CDR2 is YSLEER in the germline V gene. The CDR3 is made up of 15 amino acids. V lost 4 bases and J 7 bases, leaving 17 bases between the germline ends. The CDR3 DNA reads as TGCGCCAGCAGCCCTGCCCTAGGGGGGGGGAATGAGCAGTTCTTC. Translation gives CASSPALGGGNEQFF.

The rearrangement joins TRBV7-2 to TRBJ2-2; possible D gene TRBD2, 5 bases. V gave up 0 bases and J gave up 4 bases, with 9 bases separating them. This CDR3 region has 15 residues. Germline V gene sequence: CDR1 SGHTA, CDR2 FQGNSA. The CDR3 protein is CASSLATLATGELFF. CDR3 sequence (DNA): TGTGCCAGCAGCTTAGCCACCCTAGCCACCGGGGAGCTGTTTTTT.

This rearrangement joins TRBV4-2 to TRBJ2-7; TRBD2 agrees at 10 bases. Germline CDR1 reads LGHNA; CDR2 reads YNFKEQ. After removal of 3 bases from V and 6 bases from J, the junction contained 14 bases not matched to a gene. The CDR3 is made up of 17 amino acids. CDR3 sequence reads: CASSQDLFSGGWSEQYF. CDR3 bases: TGTGCCAGCAGCCAGGACTTATTTAGCGGGGGGTGGTCCGAGCAGTACTTC.

In nucleotides, the CDR3 is TGTGCCAGCAGCCAACGCGTCGGGAAAGGTTATAATGAAGCTTTCTTT. Translating it yields CASSQRVGKGYNEAFF. The rearrangement joins TRBV4-2 to TRBJ1-1, with D uncertain. This CDR3 spans 16 amino acids. The V gene's germline CDR1 is LGHNA and CDR2 YNFKEQ. The V and J ends lost 2 bases and 7 bases respectively, with 20 bases between them.

This sequence joins TRBV19 and TRBJ2-1; 10 bases match TRBD2. Germline V gene lookup returns CDR1 LNHDA and CDR2 SQIVND (reference sequence). J was trimmed by 4 bases and V by 3 bases; bases with no gene match: 6. The length of the CDR3 is 16 residues. This CDR3 reads CASSIGSSGGYNEQFF. The DNA of the CDR3 is TGTGCCAGTAGTATCGGGTCTAGCGGGGGTTACAATGAGCAGTTCTTC.

This clone showed up just once. The chain has TRBV3-1 (or the pseudogene TRBV3-2) and TRBJ1-1; no clear D gene. CDR1 is LGHDT and CDR2 is YNNKEL in the germline V gene (reference sequence). The V and J ends lost 1 base and 5 bases respectively, with 11 bases between them. The CDR3 contains 14 residues. The CDR3 nucleotides are TGTGCCAGCAGCCAAGGACGTACGGGGACTGAAGCTTTCTTT. Encoded protein: CASSQGRTGTEAFF.

The J gene is TRBJ2-5, the V gene TRBV5-5, with 8 bases matching TRBD1. In germline, CDR1 is SGHKS, CDR2 YYEKEE (reference sequence). This CDR3 has 14 amino acids. The V gene end was trimmed by 4 bases and the J gene end by 5 bases; junction bases not matched to a gene: 7. This chain's CDR3 is CASSPGQGVETQYF. The DNA of the CDR3 is TGTGCCAGCAGCCCTGGACAGGGAGTGGAGACCCAGTACTTC.